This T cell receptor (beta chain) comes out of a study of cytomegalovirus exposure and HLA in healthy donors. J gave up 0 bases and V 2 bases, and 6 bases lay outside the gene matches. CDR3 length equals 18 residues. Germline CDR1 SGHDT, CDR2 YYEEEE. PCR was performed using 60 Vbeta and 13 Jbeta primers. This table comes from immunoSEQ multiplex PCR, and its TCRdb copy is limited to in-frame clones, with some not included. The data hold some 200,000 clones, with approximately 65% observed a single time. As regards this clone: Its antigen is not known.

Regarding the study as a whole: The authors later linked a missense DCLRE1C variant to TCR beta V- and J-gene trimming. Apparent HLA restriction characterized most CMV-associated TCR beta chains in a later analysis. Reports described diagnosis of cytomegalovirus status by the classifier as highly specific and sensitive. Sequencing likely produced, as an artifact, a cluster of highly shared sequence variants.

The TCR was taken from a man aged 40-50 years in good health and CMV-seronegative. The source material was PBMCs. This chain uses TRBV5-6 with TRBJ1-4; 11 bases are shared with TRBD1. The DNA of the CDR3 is TGTGCCAGCAGCTTACGGACAGGGGGCCTTGCAACTAATGAAAAACTGTTTTTT. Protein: CASSLRTGGLATNEKLFF. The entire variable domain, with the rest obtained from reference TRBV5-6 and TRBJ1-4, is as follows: DAGVTQSPTHLIKTRGQQVTLRCSPKSGHDTVSWYQQALGQGPQFIFQYYEEEERQRGNFPDRFSGHQFPNYSSELNVNALLLGDSALYLCASSLRTGGLATNEKLFFGSGTQLSVL.